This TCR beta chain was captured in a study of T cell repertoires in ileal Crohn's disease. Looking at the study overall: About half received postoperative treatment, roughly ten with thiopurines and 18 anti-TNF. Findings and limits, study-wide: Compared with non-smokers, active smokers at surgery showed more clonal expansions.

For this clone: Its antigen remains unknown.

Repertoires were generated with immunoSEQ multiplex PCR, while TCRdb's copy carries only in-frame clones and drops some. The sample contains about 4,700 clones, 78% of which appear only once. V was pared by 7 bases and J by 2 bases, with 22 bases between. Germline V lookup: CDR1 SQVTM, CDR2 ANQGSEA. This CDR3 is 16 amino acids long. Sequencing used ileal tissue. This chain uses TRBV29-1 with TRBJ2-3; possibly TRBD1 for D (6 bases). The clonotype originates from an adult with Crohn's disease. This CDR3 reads CSASRETGSPTDTQYF. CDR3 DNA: TGCAGCGCATCGAGGGAAACAGGGAGCCCCACAGATACGCAGTATTTT.